This TCR beta chain came from a study of Ad26.COV2.S vaccination and SARS-CoV-2 variants. Study details: Donor was in the COV1001 Ad26.COV2.S trial arm.

As concerns this clone: Its specificity is not known.

The assay was immunoSEQ multiplex PCR, and TCRdb's table has in-frame clones only and misses some. The sample lists around 420,000 clones; around 89% were seen once. Trimming took off 5 bases at V and 3 bases at J, with 10 bases between the two ends. This CDR3 is built from 13 residues. Treatment: roughly 20 received Ad26.COV2.S at low or high dose, single or two shots; roughly 5 received placebo; per-sample allocation not given. Samples analyzed were those drawn on day 63 after the first vaccine or placebo injection. General study findings and limits: The TCR breadth and depth analyses may have produced an underestimate of total T cell responses. Post-vaccination breadth of spike-specific CD8+ and CD4+ T cell responses was reportedly substantial.

Sequenced here: peripheral blood, sampled in a trial of Ad26.COV2.S vaccine versus placebo. The chain recombines TRBV12-3 or TRBV12-4 with TRBJ1-1; D call uncertain. This sequence originates from a person aged 18-65 years who received the Ad26.COV2.S COVID-19 vaccine or a placebo. In nucleotides, the CDR3 is TGTGCCAGCAGTCTTCAGAGGGACACTGAAGCTTTCTTT. This encodes CASSLQRDTEAFF.